This T cell receptor (beta chain) is drawn from a study of control samples from healthy donors and cancer patients. The CDR3 runs 11 residues. The V end was cut by 5 bases, the J end by 8 bases, with 9 bases between. CDR1 and CDR2 (germline): LGHDT, YNNKEL (reference sequence). The protocol was immunoSEQ multiplex PCR, while the TCRdb copy is restricted to in-frame clones and leaves out a portion. The profile covers about 80,000 clones, with around 90% appearing a single time and approximately 7.6% taken by the ten largest. The material sequenced was blood. The V call is TRBV3-1 (or the pseudogene TRBV3-2), the J call TRBJ1-1, with D uncertain. The TCR was taken from a woman in her sixties in good health. In DNA, the CDR3 is TGTGCCAGCAGCGCCATTGGGGAAGCTTTCTTT. Its translation: CASSAIGEAFF.